Listed below are T cell receptor beta chains from one sample, sequenced in a study of shared clonotypes between healthy human individuals. TCRdb's table, derived via immunoSEQ multiplex PCR, lists solely in-frame clones and lacks some. The sample comprises about 1.9 million clones, about 94% of which are singletons, and less than 2% rests with the top ten. What was sequenced was naive CD8+ T cells from PBMCs. Receptors originate from a man between 18 and 35 years old in good health. Some clones in this sample may be carry-over from other donors' samples. Both conserved end residues are part of each CDR3. Fields, in order: CDR3 protein, CDR3 DNA, D gene, V gene, J gene, clone size. A D gene is named only where the DNA matches it firmly. A clone size is listed for some rows: how often the clone was seen (once, few, many), or a class if it is expanded.

CDR3aa: CASSLEVAGTYGYTF; CDR3nt: TGTGCCAGCAGCTTAGAAGTAGCGGGGACCTATGGCTACACCTTC; d_gene: NA; v_gene: TRBV7-3; j_gene: TRBJ1-2; abundance: NA
CDR3aa: CASSYRQGPYEQYF; CDR3nt: TGTGCCAGCAGTTACCGGCAGGGCCCCTACGAGCAGTACTTC; d_gene: NA; v_gene: TRBV6-5; j_gene: TRBJ2-7; abundance: NA
CDR3aa: CASSQGLAGWGSYNEQFF; CDR3nt: TGTGCCAGCAGCCAAGGACTAGCGGGTTGGGGCTCCTACAATGAGCAGTTCTTC; d_gene: TRBD2; v_gene: TRBV4-2; j_gene: TRBJ2-1; abundance: NA
CDR3aa: CASISGGEEFMGAFF; CDR3nt: TGTGCCAGCATTTCGGGGGGCGAGGAATTTATGGGAGCTTTCTTT; d_gene: NA; v_gene: TRBV28; j_gene: TRBJ1-1; abundance: NA
CDR3aa: CASSYTPVEGYTF; CDR3nt: TGTGCCAGCAGTTACACCCCGGTGGAGGGCTACACCTTC; d_gene: NA; v_gene: TRBV6-5; j_gene: TRBJ1-2; abundance: NA
CDR3aa: CASSSGLAGGRNEQFF; CDR3nt: TGTGCCAGCAGCTCGGGACTAGCGGGAGGGCGCAATGAGCAGTTCTTC; d_gene: TRBD2; v_gene: TRBV7-6; j_gene: TRBJ2-1; abundance: NA
CDR3aa: CASSPLLNEWAEQFF; CDR3nt: TGTGCCAGCAGTCCCCTATTAAACGAGTGGGCTGAGCAGTTCTTC; d_gene: NA; v_gene: TRBV27; j_gene: TRBJ2-1; abundance: NA
CDR3aa: CASRLGALEKLFF; CDR3nt: TGTGCCAGCAGATTGGGGGCGCTGGAAAAACTGTTTTTT; d_gene: NA; v_gene: TRBV7-9; j_gene: TRBJ1-4; abundance: NA
CDR3aa: CSVFGPDRTDTQYF; CDR3nt: TGCAGCGTGTTCGGACCGGACCGCACAGATACGCAGTATTTT; d_gene: NA; v_gene: TRBV29-1; j_gene: TRBJ2-3; abundance: NA
CDR3aa: CASSAGQWLDYGYTF; CDR3nt: TGTGCCAGCAGCGCGGGACAGTGGCTTGACTATGGCTACACCTTC; d_gene: TRBD1; v_gene: TRBV4-2; j_gene: TRBJ1-2; abundance: few
CDR3aa: CASLTGLVTEAFF; CDR3nt: TGTGCCAGTCTAACAGGGCTCGTTACTGAAGCTTTCTTT; d_gene: NA; v_gene: TRBV2; j_gene: TRBJ1-1; abundance: few
CDR3aa: CASSHAESYEQYF; CDR3nt: TGTGCCAGCTCCCACGCCGAATCCTACGAGCAGTACTTC; d_gene: NA; v_gene: TRBV18; j_gene: TRBJ2-7; abundance: NA
CDR3aa: CASSPRTGHYELYF; CDR3nt: TGCGCCAGCAGCCCGAGGACAGGCCACTACGAGCTGTACTTC; d_gene: TRBD1; v_gene: TRBV4-3; j_gene: TRBJ2-7; abundance: NA
CDR3aa: CASSQEGTGLANEQFF; CDR3nt: TGCGCCAGCAGCCAAGAGGGGACAGGGTTAGCCAATGAGCAGTTCTTC; d_gene: TRBD1; v_gene: TRBV4-1; j_gene: TRBJ2-1; abundance: once
CDR3aa: CASRNTGGERVNQPQHF; CDR3nt: TGTGCCAGCAGAAATACAGGGGGCGAGCGTGTCAATCAGCCCCAGCATTTT; d_gene: TRBD1; v_gene: TRBV28; j_gene: TRBJ1-5; abundance: NA
CDR3aa: CASLQGSGRAHEQYF; CDR3nt: TGTGCCAGCCTCCAAGGGAGCGGGAGGGCCCACGAGCAGTACTTC; d_gene: TRBD2; v_gene: TRBV11-2; j_gene: TRBJ2-7; abundance: NA
CDR3aa: CASSPGRSSYNEQFF; CDR3nt: TGTGCCAGCAGCCCCGGTCGGAGCTCCTACAATGAGCAGTTCTTC; d_gene: NA; v_gene: TRBV11-1; j_gene: TRBJ2-1; abundance: NA
CDR3aa: CASSPMGGSNQPQHF; CDR3nt: TGTGCCAGTAGCCCCATGGGGGGTAGCAATCAGCCCCAGCATTTT; d_gene: NA; v_gene: TRBV19; j_gene: TRBJ1-5; abundance: NA
CDR3aa: CASRTGEIGEKLFF; CDR3nt: TGTGCCAGCAGAACAGGGGAGATAGGTGAAAAACTGTTTTTT; d_gene: TRBD1; v_gene: TRBV27; j_gene: TRBJ1-4; abundance: NA
CDR3aa: CASSTRKDRGEGTDTQYF; CDR3nt: TGTGCCAGCAGCACCAGAAAGGACAGGGGAGAGGGGACAGATACGCAGTATTTT; d_gene: TRBD1; v_gene: TRBV7-3; j_gene: TRBJ2-3; abundance: NA
CDR3aa: CASSPSGTSAYEQYF; CDR3nt: TGTGCCAGCAGTCCGTCCGGGACTAGCGCCTACGAGCAGTACTTC; d_gene: TRBD2; v_gene: TRBV27; j_gene: TRBJ2-7; abundance: NA
CDR3aa: CASSVAGGRGTEAFF; CDR3nt: TGTGCCAGCAGCGTAGCGGGCGGCCGGGGCACTGAAGCTTTCTTT; d_gene: NA; v_gene: TRBV9; j_gene: TRBJ1-1; abundance: NA
CDR3aa: CASSLTGQGNEQYF; CDR3nt: TGTGCCAGCAGCTTGACGGGACAGGGAAACGAGCAGTACTTC; d_gene: TRBD1; v_gene: TRBV7-3; j_gene: TRBJ2-7; abundance: NA
CDR3aa: CASSLGPGQGHTGELFF; CDR3nt: TGTGCCAGCAGCTTAGGGCCCGGACAGGGGCACACCGGGGAGCTGTTTTTT; d_gene: TRBD1; v_gene: TRBV7-6; j_gene: TRBJ2-2; abundance: NA
CDR3aa: CASSLFPAGVAYEQFF; CDR3nt: TGTGCCAGCAGTTTATTTCCAGCGGGAGTAGCATATGAGCAGTTCTTC; d_gene: TRBD2; v_gene: TRBV28; j_gene: TRBJ2-1; abundance: NA
CDR3aa: CATTEGQGGTGELFF; CDR3nt: TGTGCCACCACAGAGGGACAGGGCGGCACCGGGGAGCTGTTTTTT; d_gene: TRBD1; v_gene: TRBV19; j_gene: TRBJ2-2; abundance: NA
CDR3aa: CASSRDSGNQPQHF; CDR3nt: TGTGCCAGCAGCCGTGACTCGGGTAATCAGCCCCAGCATTTT; d_gene: NA; v_gene: TRBV7-9; j_gene: TRBJ1-5; abundance: once
CDR3aa: CASSRGTAANTGELFF; CDR3nt: TGTGCCAGCAGTCGCGGGACAGCCGCGAACACCGGGGAGCTGTTTTTT; d_gene: NA; v_gene: TRBV28; j_gene: TRBJ2-2; abundance: NA
CDR3aa: CASSGQLKTGELFF; CDR3nt: TGTGCCAGCAGTGGACAGCTTAAGACCGGGGAGCTGTTTTTT; d_gene: NA; v_gene: TRBV27; j_gene: TRBJ2-2; abundance: NA
CDR3aa: CASSLIGAGFYGYTF; CDR3nt: TGTGCCAGCAGCTTAATTGGGGCAGGGTTCTATGGCTACACCTTC; d_gene: NA; v_gene: TRBV11-2; j_gene: TRBJ1-2; abundance: NA
CDR3aa: CASSQGRYTEAFF; CDR3nt: TGCGCCAGCAGCCAGGGCCGTTACACTGAAGCTTTCTTT; d_gene: NA; v_gene: TRBV5-1; j_gene: TRBJ1-1; abundance: NA
CDR3aa: CASSTTSNEQFF; CDR3nt: TGTGCCAGCAGTACCACATCCAATGAGCAGTTCTTC; d_gene: NA; v_gene: TRBV27; j_gene: TRBJ2-1; abundance: NA
CDR3aa: CASSPTSGIHEQFF; CDR3nt: TGTGCCAGCAGTCCCACTAGCGGGATCCATGAGCAGTTCTTC; d_gene: TRBD2; v_gene: TRBV28; j_gene: TRBJ2-1; abundance: NA
CDR3aa: CASSSKTGEVWGQPQHF; CDR3nt: TGTGCCAGCAGTTCCAAGACAGGGGAGGTGTGGGGTCAGCCCCAGCATTTT; d_gene: TRBD1; v_gene: TRBV27; j_gene: TRBJ1-5; abundance: once
CDR3aa: CASSPGTGGAYEQYF; CDR3nt: TGTGCCAGCAGTCCTGGGACAGGGGGCGCGTACGAGCAGTACTTC; d_gene: TRBD1; v_gene: TRBV27; j_gene: TRBJ2-7; abundance: NA
CDR3aa: CASSTGIPQETQYF; CDR3nt: TGTGCCAGTAGTACAGGGATCCCACAAGAGACCCAGTACTTC; d_gene: NA; v_gene: TRBV19; j_gene: TRBJ2-5; abundance: NA
CDR3aa: CSVLIPGRNRDGNTEAFF; CDR3nt: TGCAGCGTTCTTATTCCAGGACGGAATCGGGACGGGAACACTGAAGCTTTCTTT; d_gene: NA; v_gene: TRBV29-1; j_gene: TRBJ1-1; abundance: once
CDR3aa: CAWSVDSPYEQYF; CDR3nt: TGTGCCTGGAGTGTAGACAGCCCCTACGAGCAGTACTTC; d_gene: NA; v_gene: TRBV30; j_gene: TRBJ2-7; abundance: NA
CDR3aa: CASSLGTAYGYTF; CDR3nt: TGTGCCAGCAGCTTAGGGACTGCTTATGGCTACACCTTC; d_gene: NA; v_gene: TRBV7-2; j_gene: TRBJ1-2; abundance: NA
CDR3aa: CASSLWTSGRPGELFF; CDR3nt: TGTGCCAGCAGTTTGTGGACTAGCGGGAGGCCCGGGGAGCTGTTTTTT; d_gene: TRBD2; v_gene: TRBV27; j_gene: TRBJ2-2; abundance: NA
CDR3aa: CASSELWGSSYEQYF; CDR3nt: TGTGCCAGCAGTGAACTTTGGGGCAGTTCCTACGAGCAGTACTTC; d_gene: NA; v_gene: TRBV6-1; j_gene: TRBJ2-7; abundance: NA
CDR3aa: CASSSHPYNEQFF; CDR3nt: TGTGCCAGCAGCTCCCACCCTTACAATGAGCAGTTCTTC; d_gene: NA; v_gene: TRBV7-3; j_gene: TRBJ2-1; abundance: NA
CDR3aa: CASSQTGASYEQYF; CDR3nt: TGTGCCAGCAGCCAGACAGGGGCCTCCTACGAGCAGTACTTC; d_gene: TRBD1; v_gene: TRBV6-1; j_gene: TRBJ2-7; abundance: NA
CDR3aa: CASTDRGLVGEQYF; CDR3nt: TGTGCCAGCACCGATCGGGGGTTAGTGGGCGAGCAGTACTTC; d_gene: NA; v_gene: TRBV11-2; j_gene: TRBJ2-7; abundance: NA
CDR3aa: CASSQERRARQETQYF; CDR3nt: TGCGCCAGCAGCCAAGAGCGGCGGGCGCGGCAAGAGACCCAGTACTTC; d_gene: NA; v_gene: TRBV4-3; j_gene: TRBJ2-5; abundance: NA
CDR3aa: CSVEGGAHREQYF; CDR3nt: TGCAGCGTTGAAGGGGGGGCGCATCGCGAGCAGTACTTC; d_gene: NA; v_gene: TRBV29-1; j_gene: TRBJ2-7; abundance: NA
CDR3aa: CASSERTDQETQYF; CDR3nt: TGCGCCAGCAGCGAGCGGACGGACCAAGAGACCCAGTACTTC; d_gene: NA; v_gene: TRBV4-1; j_gene: TRBJ2-5; abundance: NA
CDR3aa: CASSGGTALAKNIQYF; CDR3nt: TGCGCCAGCAGCGGGGGGACAGCCCTAGCCAAAAACATTCAGTACTTC; d_gene: NA; v_gene: TRBV5-1; j_gene: TRBJ2-4; abundance: NA
CDR3aa: CASSVAGASSYEQYF; CDR3nt: TGTGCCAGCAGCGTGGCGGGGGCCAGCTCCTACGAGCAGTACTTC; d_gene: NA; v_gene: TRBV9; j_gene: TRBJ2-7; abundance: NA
CDR3aa: CASSFFHGQLLTEAFF; CDR3nt: TGTGCCAGCAGCTTCTTTCACGGACAGCTCCTTACTGAAGCTTTCTTT; d_gene: NA; v_gene: TRBV11-2; j_gene: TRBJ1-1; abundance: NA
CDR3aa: CASSYTDSPNQPQHF; CDR3nt: TGTGCCAGCAGTTACACCGACAGCCCCAATCAGCCCCAGCATTTT; d_gene: NA; v_gene: TRBV6-5; j_gene: TRBJ1-5; abundance: NA
CDR3aa: CASRPTGGSSYEQYF; CDR3nt: TGCGCCAGCAGACCGACAGGGGGAAGCTCCTACGAGCAGTACTTC; d_gene: TRBD1; v_gene: TRBV4-1; j_gene: TRBJ2-7; abundance: NA
CDR3aa: CASSLWGPTDTQYF; CDR3nt: TGTGCCAGCAGCTTATGGGGGCCAACAGATACGCAGTATTTT; d_gene: NA; v_gene: TRBV11-2; j_gene: TRBJ2-3; abundance: NA
CDR3aa: CASTHSWTKPPGELFF; CDR3nt: TGTGCCAGCACCCACTCGTGGACAAAACCACCCGGGGAGCTGTTTTTT; d_gene: NA; v_gene: TRBV28; j_gene: TRBJ2-2; abundance: NA
CDR3aa: CASKQGLGEKLFF; CDR3nt: TGTGCCAGCAAACAGGGGCTGGGTGAAAAACTGTTTTTT; d_gene: TRBD1; v_gene: TRBV7-6; j_gene: TRBJ1-4; abundance: NA
CDR3aa: CASSPGQYEKLFF; CDR3nt: TGCGCCAGCAGCCCCGGACAATATGAAAAACTGTTTTTT; d_gene: NA; v_gene: TRBV10-1; j_gene: TRBJ1-4; abundance: once